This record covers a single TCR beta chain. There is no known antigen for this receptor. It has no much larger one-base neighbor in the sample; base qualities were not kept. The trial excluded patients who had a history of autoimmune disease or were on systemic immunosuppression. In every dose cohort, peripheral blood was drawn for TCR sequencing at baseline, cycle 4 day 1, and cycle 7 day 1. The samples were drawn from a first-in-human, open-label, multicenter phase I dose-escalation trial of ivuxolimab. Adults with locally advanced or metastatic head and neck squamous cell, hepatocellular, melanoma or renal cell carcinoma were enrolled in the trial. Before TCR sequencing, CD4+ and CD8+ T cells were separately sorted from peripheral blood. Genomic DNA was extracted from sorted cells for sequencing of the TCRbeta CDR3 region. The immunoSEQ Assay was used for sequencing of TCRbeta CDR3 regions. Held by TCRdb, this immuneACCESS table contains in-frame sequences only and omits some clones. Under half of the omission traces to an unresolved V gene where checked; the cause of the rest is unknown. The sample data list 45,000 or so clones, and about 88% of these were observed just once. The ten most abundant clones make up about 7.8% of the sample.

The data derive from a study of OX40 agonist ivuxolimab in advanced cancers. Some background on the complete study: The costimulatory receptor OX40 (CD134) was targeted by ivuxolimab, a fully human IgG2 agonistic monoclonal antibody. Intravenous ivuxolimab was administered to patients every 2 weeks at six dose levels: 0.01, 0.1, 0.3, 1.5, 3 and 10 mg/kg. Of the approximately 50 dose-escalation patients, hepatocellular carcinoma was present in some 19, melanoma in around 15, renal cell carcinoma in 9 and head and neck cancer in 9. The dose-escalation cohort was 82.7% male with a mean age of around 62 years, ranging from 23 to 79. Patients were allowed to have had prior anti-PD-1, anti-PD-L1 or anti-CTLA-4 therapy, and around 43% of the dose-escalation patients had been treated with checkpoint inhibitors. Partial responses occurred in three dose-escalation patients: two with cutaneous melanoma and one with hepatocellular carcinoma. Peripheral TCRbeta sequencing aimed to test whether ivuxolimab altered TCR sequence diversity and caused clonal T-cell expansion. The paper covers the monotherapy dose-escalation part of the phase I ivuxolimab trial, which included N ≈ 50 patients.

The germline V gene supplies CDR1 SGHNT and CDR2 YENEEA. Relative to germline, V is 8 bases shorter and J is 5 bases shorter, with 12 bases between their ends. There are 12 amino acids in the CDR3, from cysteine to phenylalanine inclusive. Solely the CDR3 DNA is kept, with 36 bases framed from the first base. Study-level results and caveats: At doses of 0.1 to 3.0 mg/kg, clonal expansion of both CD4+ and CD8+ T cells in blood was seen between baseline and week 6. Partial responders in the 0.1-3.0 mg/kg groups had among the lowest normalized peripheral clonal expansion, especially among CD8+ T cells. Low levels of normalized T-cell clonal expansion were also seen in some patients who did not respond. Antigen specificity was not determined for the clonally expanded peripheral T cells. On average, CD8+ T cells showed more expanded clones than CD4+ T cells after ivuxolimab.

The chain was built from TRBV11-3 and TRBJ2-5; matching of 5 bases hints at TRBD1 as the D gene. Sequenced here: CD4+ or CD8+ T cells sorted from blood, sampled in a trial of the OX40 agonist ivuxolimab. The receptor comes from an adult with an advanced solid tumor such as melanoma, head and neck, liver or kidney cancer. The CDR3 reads CASSQGGETQYF. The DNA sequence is TGTGCCAGCTCTCAGGGTGGGGAGACCCAGTACTTC.